This T cell receptor (beta chain) was identified during a study of OX40 agonist ivuxolimab in advanced cancers. Study-wide points: The study observed clonal expansion of CD4+ and CD8+ blood T cells by week 6 at 0.1 to 3.0 mg/kg.

To note about this clone: The antigen is not known.

Libraries were prepared by immunoSEQ multiplex PCR; TCRdb keeps only in-frame clonotypes and omits some of them. The data contain some 76,000 clones, 93% of them singletons. Looked up from germline, CDR1 is MNHEY and CDR2 is SMNVEV (reference sequence). The length of the CDR3 is 14 residues. J lost 4 bases, V lost 0 bases, and 1 base had no gene match. The chain couples TRBV27 to TRBJ1-1, with 8 bases aligning to TRBD1. Source: CD4+ or CD8+ T cells sorted from blood, taken in a trial of the OX40 agonist ivuxolimab. This receptor was taken from an adult with an advanced solid tumor such as melanoma, head and neck, liver or kidney cancer. In DNA form, the CDR3 reads TGTGCCAGCAGTTTATCGACAGGGGCCACTGAAGCTTTCTTT. It yields the protein CASSLSTGATEAFF.